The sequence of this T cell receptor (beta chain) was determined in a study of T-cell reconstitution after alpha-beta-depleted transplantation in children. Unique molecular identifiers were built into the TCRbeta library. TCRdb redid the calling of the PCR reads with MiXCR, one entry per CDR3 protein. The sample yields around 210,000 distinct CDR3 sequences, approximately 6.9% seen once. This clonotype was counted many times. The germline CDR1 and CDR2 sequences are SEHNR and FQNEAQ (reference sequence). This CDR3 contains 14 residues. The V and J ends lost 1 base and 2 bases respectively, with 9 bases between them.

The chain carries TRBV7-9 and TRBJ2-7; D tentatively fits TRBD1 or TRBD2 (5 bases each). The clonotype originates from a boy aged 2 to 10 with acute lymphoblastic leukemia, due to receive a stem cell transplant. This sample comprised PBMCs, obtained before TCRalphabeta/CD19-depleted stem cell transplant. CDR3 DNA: TGTGCCAGCAGCTTAGGGGGACGGACCTACGAGCAGTACTTC. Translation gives CASSLGGRTYEQYF.